This TCR beta chain was identified during a study of blood T cells in healthy people across ages. Study observations and caveats: Across the age range, TCR beta diversity per million T cells fell in a roughly linear way.

The CDR3 is 16 residues long. Per the germline V gene, CDR1 is SGHTA and CDR2 is FQGNSA. This clonotype was seen a few times. Antigen specificity is unknown. Primed by a sample-barcoded 5' primer and a J-beta primer mix, a second PCR proceeded for roughly 7 to 12 cycles. TCRdb recomputed calls from the 5' RACE reads with MiXCR, one row per CDR3 protein. Of some 800,000 distinct CDR3 sequences listed, around a quarter are singletons. Per sample, no less than 5.5 micrograms of total RNA were extracted. This sample also belongs to another study, concerning T cells of mothers and their children. From that second work: It was found that thymic selection shapes TCR recombination output similarly in related and unrelated pairs. Related mother-child pairs showed slightly, non-significantly higher overlap than unrelated pairs.

The sequence was obtained from a boy between 10 and 17 years old in good health. The V call is TRBV7-2, the J call TRBJ2-5, with 8 nucleotides matching TRBD1. The DNA end is a closer match to TRBJ2-1, so the J assignment may be wrong. The specimen sequenced was blood. This chain's CDR3 is CASSWVGTGGDNEQFF. In DNA form, the CDR3 reads TGTGCCAGCAGCTGGGTGGGAACAGGGGGAGACAATGAGCAGTTCTTC.